The 13 T cell receptor beta chains in this list originate from one sample, sequenced in a study of CD8 T cells in Susac syndrome. RNA, at about 0.45 to 1 ug, was reverse transcribed with random hexamers. TCRdb called the immunoSEQ multiplex PCR reads again in MiXCR, with one record for every CDR3 protein. The sample includes 50,000 or so distinct CDR3 sequences, just over 90% of them seen just once. Specimen: CD8+ T cells from PBMCs. The receptors stem from a human donor with multiple sclerosis.

This chain connects TRBV23-1 to TRBJ1-1; 7 bases map to TRBD1. TRBV23-1 has ORF status, its function being uncertain. Trimming cost V 7 bases and J 2 bases; bases outside gene matches: 10. The CDR3 sequence is 15 residues long. This chain's CDR3 is CASTKSGQRNTEAFF. The CDR3 nucleotides read TGCGCCAGCACCAAATCGGGACAGAGAAACACTGAAGCTTTCTTT.

V and J are TRBV20-1 and TRBJ2-3; D tentatively reads TRBD1 or TRBD2 (6 bases each). CDR3 size: 13 residues. V lost 0 bases, J lost 3 bases, and 7 bases lay in between. Germline V CDR1 and CDR2: DFQATT, SNEGSKA (reference sequence). The CDR3 DNA follows: TGCAGTGCTAGAGAAGGGGGGACAGATACGCAGTATTTT. Its translation is CSAREGGTDTQYF.

The chain is built from TRBV29-1 and TRBJ1-1; the D is unclear. The CDR3 loop spans 15 amino acids. Germline V CDR1 and CDR2: SQVTM, ANQGSEA. Trimming took off 5 bases at V and 3 bases at J, with 19 bases between the two ends. CDR3 coding DNA: TGCAGCGTTATCGGCCTTTATCGGCCCTACACTGAAGCTTTCTTT. It yields the protein CSVIGLYRPYTEAFF.

The V call is TRBV9, the J call TRBJ1-1; D is undetermined. The germline V gene has CDR1 SGDLS and CDR2 YYNGEE. The CDR3 is 14 residues long. V was pared by 3 bases and J by 0 bases, with 9 bases between. CDR3 in amino acids: CASSADDMNTEAFF. In DNA, the CDR3 is TGTGCCAGCAGCGCCGACGACATGAACACTGAAGCTTTCTTT.

The chain uses TRBV29-1 and TRBJ2-5; a weak D match, TRBD1 (6 bases). This CDR3 comprises 12 residues. Germline V gives CDR1 SQVTM, CDR2 ANQGSEA. Trimming pared 3 bases from V and 1 base from J, leaving 6 bases between. The CDR3 nucleotides are TGCAGCGTTGAGACAGGCCAAGAGACCCAGTACTTC. Its translation: CSVETGQETQYF.

About this clonotype itself: A read error may account for a junction end that differs from germline. The genes are TRBV7-6 and TRBJ1-1, with TRBD1 as a possible D gene (6 bases). The CDR3 has 16 residues. CDR1 is SGHVS, CDR2 FNYEAQ, per germline. Here the CDR3 reads CASSWGEPGGGTEVFF. Written as DNA, the CDR3 is TGTGCCAGCAGCTGGGGGGAGCCCGGGGGGGGCACAGAAGTTTTCTTT. Full variable domain (rest looked up from reference TRBV7-6 and TRBJ1-1): GAGVSQSPRYKVTKRGQDVALRCDPISGHVSLYWYRQALGQGPEFLTYFNYEAQQDKSGLPNDRFSAERPEGSISTLTIQRTEQRDSAMYRCASSWGEPGGGTEVFFGQGTRLTVV.

The chain is built from TRBV27 and TRBJ1-2; D is perhaps TRBD1 (5 bases). Trimming pared 6 bases from V and 6 bases from J, leaving 17 bases between. From germline, CDR1 is MNHEY and CDR2 SMNVEV (reference sequence). The CDR3 is 14 amino acids. The CDR3 reads CASSSGYLGDGYTF. Here the CDR3 DNA reads TGTGCCAGCAGCTCAGGCTACTTAGGGGATGGCTACACCTTC.

This clonotype was seen once. This chain uses TRBV6-2 or TRBV6-3 with TRBJ2-1; unclear D gene. V shed 2 bases and J shed 6 bases, with 14 bases lying between them. The length of the CDR3 is 15 residues. Germline CDR1 and CDR2: MNHEY and SVGEGT. CDR3 DNA sequence: TGTGCCAGCAGTTACCCCCCCGATGCCGGCAATGAGCAGTTCTTC. Protein product: CASSYPPDAGNEQFF.

This clonotype has just a few counts. The chain uses TRBV6-2 or TRBV6-3 and TRBJ1-5; possible D gene TRBD1, 6 bases. With 3 bases removed from V and 5 bases from J, the gap between germline ends came to 8 bases. Germline CDR1 MNHEY, CDR2 SVGEGT. The CDR3 extends over 13 amino acids. CDR3 amino acids: CASSYSGDQPQHF. DNA for the CDR3: TGTGCCAGCAGTTATTCAGGGGATCAGCCCCAGCATTTT.

This sequence joins TRBV7-6 and TRBJ1-2, with TRBD1 as a possible D gene (6 bases). Germline V lookup: CDR1 SGHVS, CDR2 FNYEAQ. The V end was cut by 4 bases, the J end by 3 bases, with 12 bases between. This CDR3 comprises 14 residues. CDR3 protein: CASSSRTDHYGYTF. CDR3 bases: TGTGCCAGCAGCTCACGGACAGATCACTATGGCTACACCTTC.

V is TRBV19 and J is TRBJ1-6, with 9 bases identical to TRBD1. The CDR3 has 15 amino acids. From germline, CDR1 is LNHDA and CDR2 SQIVND (reference sequence). Trimming at V came to 3 bases and at J to 5 bases, leaving 2 bases not matched to a gene. The chain's CDR3 is CASSIRTGDNSPLHF. CDR3 bases: TGTGCCAGTAGTATCCGGACAGGGGATAATTCACCCCTCCACTTT.

The chain is built from TRBV7-2 and TRBJ2-5, with 9 bases aligning to TRBD1. The CDR3 covers 15 residues. V lost 4 bases and J lost 5; bases outside the gene matches: 8. From germline, CDR1 is SGHTA and CDR2 FQGNSA. CDR3 bases: TGTGCCAGCAGCTGGGGACAGGGCCCGGGCGAGACCCAGTACTTC. Amino acids: CASSWGQGPGETQYF.

The J gene is TRBJ2-3, the V gene TRBV3-1; a possible D gene is TRBD2 (5 bases). Germline V gene data show CDR1 as LGHDT and CDR2 as YNNKEL (reference sequence). V lost 4 bases to trimming and J lost 3 bases, with 14 bases between them. The CDR3 is made up of 15 amino acids. The CDR3, as DNA: TGTGCCAGCAGCCCGGCCGGAGGAATAACAGATACGCAGTATTTT. Its protein product is CASSPAGGITDTQYF.